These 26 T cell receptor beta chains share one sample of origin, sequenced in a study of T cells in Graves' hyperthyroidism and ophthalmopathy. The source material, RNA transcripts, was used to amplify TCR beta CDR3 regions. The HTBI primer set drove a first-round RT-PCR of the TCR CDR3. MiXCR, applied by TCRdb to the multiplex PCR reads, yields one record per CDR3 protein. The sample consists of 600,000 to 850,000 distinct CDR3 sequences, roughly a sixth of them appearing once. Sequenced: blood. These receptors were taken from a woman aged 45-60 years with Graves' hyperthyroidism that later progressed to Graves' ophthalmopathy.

The CDR3 nucleotides read TGTGCCAGCAGCTTACATGACGCCAGTAGCAATCAGCCCCAGCATTTT. It yields the protein CASSLHDASSNQPQHF. The chain carries TRBV5-8 and TRBJ1-5; no firm D call. The V and J ends lost 2 bases and 0 bases respectively, with 12 bases between them. The germline CDR1 and CDR2 sequences are SGHTS and YDEGEE. The CDR3 runs 16 residues.

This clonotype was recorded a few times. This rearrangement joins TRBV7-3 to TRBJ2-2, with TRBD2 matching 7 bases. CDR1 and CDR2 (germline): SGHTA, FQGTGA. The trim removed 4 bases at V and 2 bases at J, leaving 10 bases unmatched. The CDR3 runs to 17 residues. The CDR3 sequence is CASSSDGGTPNTGELFF. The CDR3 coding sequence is TGTGCCAGCAGCTCAGACGGGGGGACCCCTAACACCGGGGAGCTGTTTTTT.

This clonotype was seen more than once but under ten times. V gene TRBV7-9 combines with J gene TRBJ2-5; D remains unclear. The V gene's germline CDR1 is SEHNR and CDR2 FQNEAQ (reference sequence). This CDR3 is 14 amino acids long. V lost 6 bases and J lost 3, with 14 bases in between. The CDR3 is CASSTLIEEETQYF. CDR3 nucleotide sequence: TGTGCCAGCAGTACCTTAATTGAGGAAGAGACCCAGTACTTC.

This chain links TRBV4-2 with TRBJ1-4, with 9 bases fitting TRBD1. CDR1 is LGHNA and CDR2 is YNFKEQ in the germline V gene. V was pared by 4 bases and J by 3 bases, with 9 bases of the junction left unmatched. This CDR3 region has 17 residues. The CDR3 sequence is CASSLTSTGGANEKLFF. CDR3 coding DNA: TGTGCCAGCAGCCTTACCTCGACAGGGGGTGCTAATGAAAAACTGTTTTTT.

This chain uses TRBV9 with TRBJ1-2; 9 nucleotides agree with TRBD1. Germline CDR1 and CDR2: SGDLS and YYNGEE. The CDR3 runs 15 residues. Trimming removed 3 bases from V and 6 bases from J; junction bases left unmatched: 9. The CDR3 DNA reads TGTGCCAGCAGCGATTCCGGGACAGGGAAGGATGGCTACACCTTC. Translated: CASSDSGTGKDGYTF. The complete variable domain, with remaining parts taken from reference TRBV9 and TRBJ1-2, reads DSGVTQTPKHLITATGQRVTLRCSPRSGDLSVYWYQQSLDQGLQFLIQYYNGEERAKGNILERFSAQQFPDLHSELNLSSLELGDSALYFCASSDSGTGKDGYTFGSGTRLTVV.

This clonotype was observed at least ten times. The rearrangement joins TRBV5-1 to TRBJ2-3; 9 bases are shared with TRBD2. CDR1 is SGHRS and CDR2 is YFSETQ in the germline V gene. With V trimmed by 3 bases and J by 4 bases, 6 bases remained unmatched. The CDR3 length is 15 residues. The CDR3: CASSWRRGGADTQYF. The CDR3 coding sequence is TGCGCCAGCAGCTGGCGGCGGGGGGGAGCAGATACGCAGTATTTT.

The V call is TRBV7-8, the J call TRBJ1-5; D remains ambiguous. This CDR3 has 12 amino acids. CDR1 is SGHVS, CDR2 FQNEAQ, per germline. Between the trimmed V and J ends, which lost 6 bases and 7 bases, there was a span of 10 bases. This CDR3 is CASSNGYQPQHF. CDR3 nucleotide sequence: TGTGCCAGCAGTAATGGGTACCAGCCCCAGCATTTT.

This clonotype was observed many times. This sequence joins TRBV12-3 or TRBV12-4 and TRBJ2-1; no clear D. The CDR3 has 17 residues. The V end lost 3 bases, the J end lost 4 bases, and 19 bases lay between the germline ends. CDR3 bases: TGTGCCAGCAGTTTGGGCCCCACGTCCCCTCCATACAATGAGCAGTTCTTC. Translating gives CASSLGPTSPPYNEQFF.

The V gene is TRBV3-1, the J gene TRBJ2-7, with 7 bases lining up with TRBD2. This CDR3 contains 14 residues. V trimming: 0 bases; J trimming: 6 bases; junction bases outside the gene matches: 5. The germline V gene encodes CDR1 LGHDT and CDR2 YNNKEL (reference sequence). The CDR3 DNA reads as TGTGCCAGCAGCCAAGAGGGGGGGAACGGCGAGCAGTACTTC. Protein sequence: CASSQEGGNGEQYF.

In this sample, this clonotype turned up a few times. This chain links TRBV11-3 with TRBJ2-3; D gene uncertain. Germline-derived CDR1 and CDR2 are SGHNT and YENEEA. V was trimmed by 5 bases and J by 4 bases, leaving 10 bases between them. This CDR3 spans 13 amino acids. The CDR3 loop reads CASSKRPADTQYF. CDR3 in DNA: TGTGCCAGCAGCAAAAGGCCGGCAGATACGCAGTATTTT.

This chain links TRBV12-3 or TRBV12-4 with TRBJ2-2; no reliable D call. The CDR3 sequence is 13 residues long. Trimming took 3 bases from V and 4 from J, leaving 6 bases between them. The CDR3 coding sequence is TGTGCCAGCAGTTTTACCCCCACCGGGGAGCTGTTTTTT. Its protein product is CASSFTPTGELFF.

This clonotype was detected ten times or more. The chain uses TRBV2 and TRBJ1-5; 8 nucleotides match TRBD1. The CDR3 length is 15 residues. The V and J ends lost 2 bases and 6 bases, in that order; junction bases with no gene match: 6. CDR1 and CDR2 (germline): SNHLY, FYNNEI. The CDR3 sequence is CASSELGQGSQPQHF. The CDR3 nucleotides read TGTGCCAGCAGTGAACTCGGACAGGGTAGTCAGCCCCAGCATTTT.

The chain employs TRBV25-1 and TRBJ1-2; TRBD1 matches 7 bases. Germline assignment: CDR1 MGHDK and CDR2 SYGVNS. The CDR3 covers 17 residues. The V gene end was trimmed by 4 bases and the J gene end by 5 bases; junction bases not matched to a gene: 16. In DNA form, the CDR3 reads TGTGCCAGCAGTGGAATCCTAGACAGGGAGGTTGGGTATGGCTACACCTTC. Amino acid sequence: CASSGILDREVGYGYTF.

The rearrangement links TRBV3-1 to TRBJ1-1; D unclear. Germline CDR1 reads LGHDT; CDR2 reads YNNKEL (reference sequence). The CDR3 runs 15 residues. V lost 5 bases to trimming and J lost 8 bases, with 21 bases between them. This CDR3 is CASSFGAEGSREAFF. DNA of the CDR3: TGTGCCAGCAGCTTCGGAGCCGAAGGGAGTAGGGAAGCTTTCTTT.

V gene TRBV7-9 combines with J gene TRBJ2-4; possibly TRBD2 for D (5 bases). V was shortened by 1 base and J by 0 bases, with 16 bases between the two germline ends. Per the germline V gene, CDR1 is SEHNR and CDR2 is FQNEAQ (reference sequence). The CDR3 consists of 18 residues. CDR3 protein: CASSLVIMGDIAKNIQYF. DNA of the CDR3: TGTGCCAGCAGCTTAGTGATAATGGGAGATATAGCCAAAAACATTCAGTACTTC. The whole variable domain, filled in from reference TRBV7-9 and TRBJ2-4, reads DTGVSQNPRHKITKRGQNVTFRCDPISEHNRLYWYRQTLGQGPEFLTYFQNEAQLEKSRLLSDRFSAERPKGSFSTLEIQRTEQGDSAMYLCASSLVIMGDIAKNIQYFGAGTRLSVL.

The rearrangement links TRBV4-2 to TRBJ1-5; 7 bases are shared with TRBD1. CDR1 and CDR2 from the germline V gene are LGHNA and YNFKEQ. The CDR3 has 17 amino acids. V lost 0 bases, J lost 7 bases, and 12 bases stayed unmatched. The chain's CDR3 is CASSQDPGGTDFQPQHF. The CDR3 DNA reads TGTGCCAGCAGCCAAGACCCCGGCGGGACAGATTTCCAGCCCCAGCATTTT.

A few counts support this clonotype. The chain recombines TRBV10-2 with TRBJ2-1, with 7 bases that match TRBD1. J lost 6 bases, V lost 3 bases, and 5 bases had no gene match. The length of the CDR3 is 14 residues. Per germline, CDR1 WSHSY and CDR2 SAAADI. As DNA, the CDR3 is TGCGCCAGCAGTGATAGAGGACAGGCCAATGAGCAGTTCTTC. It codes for CASSDRGQANEQFF.

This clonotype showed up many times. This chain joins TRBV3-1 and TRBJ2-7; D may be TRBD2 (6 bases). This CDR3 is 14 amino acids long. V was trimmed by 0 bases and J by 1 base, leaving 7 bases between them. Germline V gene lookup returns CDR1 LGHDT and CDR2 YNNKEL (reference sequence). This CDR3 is CASSQEGTSYEQYF. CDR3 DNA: TGTGCCAGCAGCCAAGAAGGGACTTCCTACGAGCAGTACTTC.

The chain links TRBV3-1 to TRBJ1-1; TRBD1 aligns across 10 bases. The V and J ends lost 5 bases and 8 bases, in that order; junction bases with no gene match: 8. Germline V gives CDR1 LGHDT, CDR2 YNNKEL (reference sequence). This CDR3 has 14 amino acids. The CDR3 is CASSAGTGAVEAFF. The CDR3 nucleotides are TGTGCCAGCAGCGCAGGGACAGGGGCTGTAGAAGCTTTCTTT.

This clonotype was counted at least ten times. CDR3 sequence reads: CAWSVRSGGPHEQFF. In DNA, the CDR3 is TGTGCCTGGAGTGTACGTAGCGGGGGGCCACATGAGCAGTTCTTC. This chain connects TRBV30 to TRBJ2-1; 10 bases match TRBD2. Germline V gene sequence: CDR1 GTSNPN, CDR2 SVGIG (reference sequence). Trimming removed 0 bases from V and 8 bases from J; junction bases left unmatched: 7. The CDR3 is 15 residues long.

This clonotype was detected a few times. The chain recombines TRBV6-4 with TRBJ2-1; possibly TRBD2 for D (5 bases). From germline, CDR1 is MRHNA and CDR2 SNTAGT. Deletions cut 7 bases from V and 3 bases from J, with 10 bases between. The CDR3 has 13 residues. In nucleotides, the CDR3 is TGTGCCAGCAAGAGGGCCCTCTACAATGAGCAGTTCTTC. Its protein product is CASKRALYNEQFF.

CDR3 coding DNA: TGTGCCAGCAGCTCAAGACAGGGGGCGCTTCACGAGCAGTACTTC. Its protein product is CASSSRQGALHEQYF. This chain joins TRBV11-1 and TRBJ2-7, with 10 positions matching TRBD1. The CDR3 is 15 residues long. The junction had 8 bases not matched to a gene; V was cut back by 4 bases and J by 5 bases. Germline V gene data show CDR1 as SGHAT and CDR2 as FQDESV (reference sequence).

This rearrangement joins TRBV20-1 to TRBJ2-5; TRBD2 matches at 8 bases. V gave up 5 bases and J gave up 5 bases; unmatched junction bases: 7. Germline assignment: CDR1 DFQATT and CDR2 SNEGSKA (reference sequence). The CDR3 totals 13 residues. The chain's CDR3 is CSARGGPPETQYF. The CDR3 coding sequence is TGCAGTGCTCGGGGGGGCCCCCCGGAGACCCAGTACTTC.

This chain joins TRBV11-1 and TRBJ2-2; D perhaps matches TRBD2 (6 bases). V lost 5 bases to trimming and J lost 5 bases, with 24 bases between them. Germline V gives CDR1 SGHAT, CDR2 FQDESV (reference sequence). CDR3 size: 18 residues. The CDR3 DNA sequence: TGTGCCAGCAGCGTCAGGGACTTCCTCTTCCCAGGGACCGGGGAGCTGTTTTTT. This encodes CASSVRDFLFPGTGELFF.

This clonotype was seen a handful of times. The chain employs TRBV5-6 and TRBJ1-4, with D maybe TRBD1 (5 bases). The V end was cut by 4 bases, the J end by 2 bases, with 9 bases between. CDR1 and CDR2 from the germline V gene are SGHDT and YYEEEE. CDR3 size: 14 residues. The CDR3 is CASSRGRTNEKLFF. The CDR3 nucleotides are TGTGCCAGCAGCCGGGGGAGGACTAATGAAAAACTGTTTTTT.

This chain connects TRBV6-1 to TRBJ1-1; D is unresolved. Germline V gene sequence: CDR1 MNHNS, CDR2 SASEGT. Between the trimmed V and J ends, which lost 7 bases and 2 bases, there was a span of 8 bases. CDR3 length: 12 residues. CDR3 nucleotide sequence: TGTGCCAGCAAGGCCAGAAACACTGAAGCTTTCTTT. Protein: CASKARNTEAFF.